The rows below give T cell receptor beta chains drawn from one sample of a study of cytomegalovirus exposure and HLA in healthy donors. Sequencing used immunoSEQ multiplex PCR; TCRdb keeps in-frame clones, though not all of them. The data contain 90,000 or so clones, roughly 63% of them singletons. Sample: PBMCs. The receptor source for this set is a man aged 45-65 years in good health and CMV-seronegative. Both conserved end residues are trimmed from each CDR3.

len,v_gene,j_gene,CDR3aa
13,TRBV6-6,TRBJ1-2,ASSFQTGTSYGYT
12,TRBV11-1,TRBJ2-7,ASSLVLAAHEQY
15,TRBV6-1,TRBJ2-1,ASSVGQGTPSYNEQF
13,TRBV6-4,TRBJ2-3,ASSELAGGADTQY
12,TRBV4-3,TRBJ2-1,ASSRGSPYNEQF
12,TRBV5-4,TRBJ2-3,ASSLRGSTDTQY
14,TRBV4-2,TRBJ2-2,ASSQDESGRTGELF
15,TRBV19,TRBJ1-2,ASSRSLGQGEYYGYT
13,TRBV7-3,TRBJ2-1,ASSLGGVSYNEQF
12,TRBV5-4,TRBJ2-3,ASSQGQGTDTQY
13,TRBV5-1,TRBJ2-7,ASSETGVKTYEQY
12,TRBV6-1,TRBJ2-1,ASSPRGIDNEQF
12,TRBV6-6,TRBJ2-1,ASSPAGDYNEQF
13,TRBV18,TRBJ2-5,ASSPNRAVVETQY
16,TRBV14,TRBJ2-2,ASSQVLAGGPITGELF
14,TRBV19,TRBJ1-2,ASSGAGTSANYGYT
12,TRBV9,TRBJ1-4,ASSATVANEKLF
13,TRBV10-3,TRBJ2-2,AISEVSPNTGELF
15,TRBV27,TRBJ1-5,ASSPARGRPGNQPQH
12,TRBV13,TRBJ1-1,ASVPGDGGTEAF
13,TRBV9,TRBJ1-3,ASSVSGSSGNTIY
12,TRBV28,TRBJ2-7,ASSSGLAGAEQY
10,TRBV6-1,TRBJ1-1,ASSENRNEAF
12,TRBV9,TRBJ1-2,ASSVVTGGTSYT
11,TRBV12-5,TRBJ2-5,ASGLSGAETQY
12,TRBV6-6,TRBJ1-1,ARRPQGAVPEAF
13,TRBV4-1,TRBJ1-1,ASSQPDTMNTEAF